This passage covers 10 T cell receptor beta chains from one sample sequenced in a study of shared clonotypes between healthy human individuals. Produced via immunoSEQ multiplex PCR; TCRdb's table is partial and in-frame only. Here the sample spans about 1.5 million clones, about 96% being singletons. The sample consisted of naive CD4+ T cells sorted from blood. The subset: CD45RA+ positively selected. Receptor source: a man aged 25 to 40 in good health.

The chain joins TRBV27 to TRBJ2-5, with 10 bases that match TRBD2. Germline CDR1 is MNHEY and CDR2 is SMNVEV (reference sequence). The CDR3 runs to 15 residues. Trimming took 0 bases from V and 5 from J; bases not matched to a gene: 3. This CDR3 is CASSLSLAGVETQYF. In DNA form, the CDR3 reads TGTGCCAGCAGTTTATCTCTAGCGGGAGTGGAGACCCAGTACTTC.

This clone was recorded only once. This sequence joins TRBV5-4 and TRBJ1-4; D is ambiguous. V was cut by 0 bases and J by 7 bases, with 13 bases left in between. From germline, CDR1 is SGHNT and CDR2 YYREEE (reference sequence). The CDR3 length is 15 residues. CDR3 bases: TGTGCCAGCAGCTTGGATCCCGTAACGGGTGAAAAACTGTTTTTT. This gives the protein CASSLDPVTGEKLFF.

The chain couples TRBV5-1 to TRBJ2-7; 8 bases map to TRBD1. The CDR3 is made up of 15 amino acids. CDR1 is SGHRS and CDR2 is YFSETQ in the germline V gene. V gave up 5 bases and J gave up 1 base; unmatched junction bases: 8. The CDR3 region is CASRRGTGVSYEQYF. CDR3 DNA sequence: TGCGCCAGCAGACGGGGGACAGGAGTATCCTACGAGCAGTACTTC.

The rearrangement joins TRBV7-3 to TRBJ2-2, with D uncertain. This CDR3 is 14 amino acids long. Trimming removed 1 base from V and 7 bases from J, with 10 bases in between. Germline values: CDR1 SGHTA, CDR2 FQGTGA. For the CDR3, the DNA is TGTGCCAGCAGCTTAATGGTGGGGATCGGGGAGCTGTTTTTT. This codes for CASSLMVGIGELFF.

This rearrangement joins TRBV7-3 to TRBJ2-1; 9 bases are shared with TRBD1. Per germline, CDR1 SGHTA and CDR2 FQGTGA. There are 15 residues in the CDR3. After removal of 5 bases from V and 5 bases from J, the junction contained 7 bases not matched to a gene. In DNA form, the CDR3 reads TGTGCCAGCAGCCCCCGGGGGACAGGGAACAATGAGCAGTTCTTC. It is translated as CASSPRGTGNNEQFF.

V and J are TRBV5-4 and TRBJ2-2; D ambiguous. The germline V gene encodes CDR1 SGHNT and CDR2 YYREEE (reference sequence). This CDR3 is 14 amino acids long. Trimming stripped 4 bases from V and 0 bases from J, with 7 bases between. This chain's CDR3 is CASSTDPNTGELFF. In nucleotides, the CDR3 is TGTGCCAGCAGCACGGACCCGAACACCGGGGAGCTGTTTTTT.

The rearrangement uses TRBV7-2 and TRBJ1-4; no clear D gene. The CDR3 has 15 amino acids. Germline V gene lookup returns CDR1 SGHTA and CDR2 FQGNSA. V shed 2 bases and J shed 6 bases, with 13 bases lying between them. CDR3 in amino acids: CASSLFNPTDEKLFF. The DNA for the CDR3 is TGTGCCAGCAGCTTATTTAACCCCACAGATGAAAAACTGTTTTTT. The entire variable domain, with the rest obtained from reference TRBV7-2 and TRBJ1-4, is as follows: GAGVSQSPSNKVTEKGKDVELRCDPISGHTALYWYRQSLGQGLEFLIYFQGNSAPDKSGLPSDRFSAERTGGSVSTLTIQRTQQEDSAVYLCASSLFNPTDEKLFFGSGTQLSVL.

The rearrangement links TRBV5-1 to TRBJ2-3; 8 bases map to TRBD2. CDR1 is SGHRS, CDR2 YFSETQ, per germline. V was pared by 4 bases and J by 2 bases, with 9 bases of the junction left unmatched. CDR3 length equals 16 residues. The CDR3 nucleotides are TGCGCCAGCAGCCTAGGACTAGCCGATATCACAGATACGCAGTATTTT. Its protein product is CASSLGLADITDTQYF.

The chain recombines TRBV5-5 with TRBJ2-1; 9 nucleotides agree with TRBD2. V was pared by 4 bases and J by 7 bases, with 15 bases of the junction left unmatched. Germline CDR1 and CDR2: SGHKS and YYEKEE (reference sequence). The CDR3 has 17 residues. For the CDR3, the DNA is TGTGCCAGCAGCCCATTCCTCCCTAGCGGGATAAGTAATGAGCAGTTCTTC. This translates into CASSPFLPSGISNEQFF.

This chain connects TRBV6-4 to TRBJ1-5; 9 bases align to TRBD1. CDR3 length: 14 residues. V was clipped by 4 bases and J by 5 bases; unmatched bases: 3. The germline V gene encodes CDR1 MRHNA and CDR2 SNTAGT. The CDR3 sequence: CASSADRGHQPQHF. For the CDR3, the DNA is TGTGCCAGCAGTGCGGACAGGGGCCATCAGCCCCAGCATTTT.